The 23 T cell receptor beta chains below all came from one sample that was sequenced in a study of cytomegalovirus exposure and HLA in healthy donors. The PCR had 60 Vbeta and 13 Jbeta primers. Assay used: immunoSEQ multiplex PCR; TCRdb lists only in-frame clones, some missing. The table lists about 130,000 clones, around 80% of them singletons. The sample was PBMCs. Receptors were obtained from a female donor in good health and CMV-seronegative.

The chain combines TRBV6-1 with TRBJ1-6; TRBD1 matches at 7 bases. With 8 bases clipped from V and 3 bases from J, the junction kept 4 bases outside the gene matches. The germline CDR1 and CDR2 sequences are MNHNS and SASEGT. The CDR3 totals 14 residues. The CDR3 DNA reads TGTGCCAGCCGGGACAGCCTCTATAATTCACCCCTCCACTTT. Translating gives CASRDSLYNSPLHF.

The chain couples TRBV28 to TRBJ2-7, with TRBD2 matching over 7 bases. This CDR3 has 14 residues. The trim removed 3 bases at V and 4 bases at J, leaving 6 bases unmatched. Germline loops: CDR1 MDHEN, CDR2 SYDVKM. The CDR3 DNA reads as TGTGCCAGCAGTTTGGGGGGAGGGCCGTACGAGCAGTACTTC. Its translation is CASSLGGGPYEQYF.

This clone appeared a few times. The chain's CDR3 is CASSAVYTSREKLFF. CDR3 DNA sequence: TGTGCCAGCAGCGCCGTATATACTTCGCGGGAAAAACTGTTTTTT. The chain has TRBV6-5 and TRBJ1-4; D gene ambiguous. Germline CDR1 MNHEY, CDR2 SVGAGI. The CDR3 runs 15 residues. V lost 6 bases and J 8 bases, leaving 19 bases between the germline ends.

This rearrangement joins TRBV5-6 to TRBJ2-7; 7 bases are shared with TRBD2. Germline CDR1 reads SGHDT; CDR2 reads YYEEEE. Unmatched junction bases numbered 13, after V lost 4 bases and J lost 3 bases. There are 16 residues in the CDR3. The CDR3 sequence is CASSRTRTSDFYEQYF. CDR3 DNA: TGTGCCAGCAGCCGGACTCGTACTAGCGACTTCTACGAGCAGTACTTC.

This chain connects TRBV14 to TRBJ1-2; 8 positions match TRBD1. Trimming removed 4 bases from V and 8 bases from J; junction bases left unmatched: 9. This CDR3 has 14 residues. Germline CDR1 and CDR2: SGHDN and FVKESK. CDR3 DNA: TGTGCCAGCAGCCGACTTAATTCAGGGGGCGGCTACACCTTC. It translates to CASSRLNSGGGYTF.

The chain recombines TRBV30 with TRBJ1-2; possibly TRBD1 for D (6 bases). Germline V CDR1 and CDR2: GTSNPN, SVGIG (reference sequence). The CDR3 is 17 residues long. Trimming removed 0 bases from V and 6 bases from J, with 23 bases in between. The CDR3 bases are TGTGCCTGGAGTGTTAAGAGGGGCGCAGGGGCGGTCCATGGCTACACCTTC. Its translation is CAWSVKRGAGAVHGYTF. Drawing the rest from reference TRBV30 and TRBJ1-2, the complete variable domain is SQTIHQWPATLVQPVGSPLSLECTVEGTSNPNLYWYRQAAGRGLQLLFYSVGIGQISSEVPQNLSASRPQDRQFILSSKKLLLSDSGFYLCAWSVKRGAGAVHGYTFGSGTRLTVV.

The chain links TRBV4-3 to TRBJ2-1, with TRBD2 matching 10 bases. With 4 bases clipped from V and 7 bases from J, the junction kept 7 bases outside the gene matches. Germline V gene data show CDR1 as LGHNA and CDR2 as YSLEER. This CDR3 contains 15 residues. The CDR3 loop is CASSLGTSDKNEQFF. CDR3 bases: TGCGCCAGCAGCCTAGGGACTAGCGATAAGAATGAGCAGTTCTTC.

This rearrangement joins TRBV28 to TRBJ1-2, with 7 bases that match TRBD1. The germline gives CDR1 MDHEN, CDR2 SYDVKM. CDR3 size: 13 residues. Trimming took 5 bases from V and 8 from J; bases not matched to a gene: 8. CDR3 sequence (DNA): TGTGCCAGCAGTCCAGGGGGGAGTTGGGGCTACACCTTC. It translates to CASSPGGSWGYTF.

The DNA for the CDR3 is TGTGCCAGCAGTCCCATACGGTCGACCTACGAGCAGTACTTC. It specifies CASSPIRSTYEQYF. J is TRBJ2-7 and V is TRBV28, with unresolved D. Trimming removed 5 bases from V and 2 bases from J, with 13 bases in between. The germline CDR1 and CDR2 sequences are MDHEN and SYDVKM. The CDR3 covers 14 residues.

The chain couples TRBV29-1 to TRBJ2-5; a possible D gene is TRBD2 (6 bases). The CDR3 length is 15 residues. Trimming cost V 3 bases and J 0 bases, with 14 bases left between them. In germline, CDR1 is SQVTM, CDR2 ANQGSEA. The CDR3 is CSVDGLAENQETQYF. CDR3 in DNA: TGCAGCGTTGACGGTTTAGCGGAGAACCAAGAGACCCAGTACTTC. Full variable domain (missing parts from reference TRBV29-1 and TRBJ2-5): SAVISQKPSRDICQRGTSLTIQCQVDSQVTMMFWYRQQPGQSLTLIATANQGSEATYESGFVIDKFPISRPNLTFSTLTVSNMSPEDSSIYLCSVDGLAENQETQYFGPGTRLLVL.

The chain carries TRBV5-5 and TRBJ1-3; the match to TRBD1 covers 9 bases. V lost 2 bases, J lost 3 bases, and 3 bases stayed unmatched. The germline V gene has CDR1 SGHKS and CDR2 YYEKEE (reference sequence). This CDR3 region has 15 residues. This CDR3 reads CASSFRQGGGNTIYF. The CDR3 coding sequence is TGTGCCAGCAGCTTCCGACAGGGGGGTGGAAACACCATATATTTT. Based on the CDR3 plus reference TRBV5-5 and TRBJ1-3, the full variable domain is DAGVTQSPTHLIKTRGQQVTLRCSPISGHKSVSWYQQVLGQGPQFIFQYYEKEERGRGNFPDRFSARQFPNYSSELNVNALLLGDSALYLCASSFRQGGGNTIYFGEGSWLTVV.

The V gene is TRBV4-3, the J gene TRBJ2-3; D is unclear. V was clipped by 1 base and J by 2 bases, with 10 bases between them. Germline CDR1 and CDR2: LGHNA and YSLEER. This CDR3 is built from 15 residues. The CDR3 DNA reads as TGCGCCAGCAGCCAAGCTTACTTCACCACAGATACGCAGTATTTT. Amino acids: CASSQAYFTTDTQYF.

V usage is TRBV27 and J usage is TRBJ1-2, with unresolved D. Trimming pared 6 bases from V and 0 bases from J, leaving 14 bases between. Germline V gene sequence: CDR1 MNHEY, CDR2 SMNVEV (reference sequence). The CDR3 consists of 15 residues. CDR3 DNA: TGTGCCAGCAGCCCCCCCCGCGGGGCTAACTATGGCTACACCTTC. Its translation: CASSPPRGANYGYTF.

The chain combines TRBV5-1 with TRBJ2-3; 8 bases match TRBD2. The V and J ends lost 4 bases and 4 bases, in that order; junction bases with no gene match: 5. The CDR3 extends over 14 amino acids. Germline values: CDR1 SGHRS, CDR2 YFSETQ. CDR3 amino acids: CASSTRTSPDTQYF. CDR3 DNA: TGCGCCAGCAGCACCCGGACTAGCCCAGATACGCAGTATTTT.

V and J are TRBV18 and TRBJ1-5; D unclear. The V end was cut by 8 bases, the J end by 1 base, with 6 bases between. This CDR3 is built from 12 residues. The germline V gene encodes CDR1 KGHSH and CDR2 LQKENI. In nucleotides, the CDR3 is TGTGCCAGCCGAGGGAGCAATCAGCCCCAGCATTTT. This encodes CASRGSNQPQHF.

The chain links TRBV7-2 to TRBJ2-3; D possibly corresponds to TRBD1 (6 bases). Germline CDR1 and CDR2: SGHTA and FQGNSA. V was pared by 3 bases and J by 6 bases, with 13 bases between. The CDR3 sequence is 14 residues long. The CDR3 nucleotides are TGTGCCAGCAGCTTTATAACAGGGAGCGATACGCAGTATTTT. This encodes CASSFITGSDTQYF. Drawing the rest from reference TRBV7-2 and TRBJ2-3, the complete variable domain is GAGVSQSPSNKVTEKGKDVELRCDPISGHTALYWYRQSLGQGLEFLIYFQGNSAPDKSGLPSDRFSAERTGGSVSTLTIQRTQQEDSAVYLCASSFITGSDTQYFGPGTRLTVL.

V and J are TRBV4-1 and TRBJ1-5; D uncertain. V lost 3 bases and J 5 bases, leaving 14 bases between the germline ends. The germline CDR1 and CDR2 sequences are MGHRA and YSYEKL. This CDR3 comprises 15 residues. The CDR3 is CASSQPVGVDQPQHF. The CDR3 DNA is TGCGCCAGCAGCCAGCCGGTGGGAGTAGATCAGCCCCAGCATTTT.

V usage is TRBV4-1 and J usage is TRBJ1-2; possible D gene TRBD1, 6 bases. This CDR3 comprises 17 residues. V was trimmed by 0 bases and J by 0 bases, leaving 14 bases between them. CDR1 and CDR2 from the germline V gene are MGHRA and YSYEKL. CDR3 coding DNA: TGCGCCAGCAGCCAAGATTTTGAACAGGGAGCTAACTATGGCTACACCTTC. This codes for CASSQDFEQGANYGYTF.

This rearrangement joins TRBV2 to TRBJ1-6; D is possibly TRBD1 (6 bases). The length of the CDR3 is 14 residues. CDR1 is SNHLY and CDR2 is FYNNEI in the germline V gene. V lost 6 bases and J 9 bases, leaving 15 bases between the germline ends. The CDR3 DNA is TGTGCCAGCAGCCTTACAGGGTTCGGTTCACCCCTCCACTTT. Amino acids: CASSLTGFGSPLHF.

J is TRBJ2-7 and V is TRBV11-2, with 7 bases lining up with TRBD2. This CDR3 contains 15 residues. With V trimmed by 2 bases and J by 3 bases, 7 bases remained unmatched. Germline assignment: CDR1 SGHAT and CDR2 FQNNGV. CDR3 protein: CASSLLGGSLYEQYF. The CDR3 DNA follows: TGTGCCAGCAGCTTACTTGGCGGGAGTCTCTACGAGCAGTACTTC.

The chain uses TRBV5-1 and TRBJ2-7; 7 bases are a match to TRBD2. CDR3 length equals 15 residues. Germline-derived CDR1 and CDR2 are SGHRS and YFSETQ. The V and J ends lost 0 bases and 3 bases, in that order; junction bases with no gene match: 6. CDR3 sequence reads: CASSLEASGYYEQYF. CDR3 nucleotides: TGCGCCAGCAGCTTGGAGGCTAGCGGCTACTACGAGCAGTACTTC. The whole variable domain, remainder taken from reference TRBV5-1 and TRBJ2-7, is KAGVTQTPRYLIKTRGQQVTLSCSPISGHRSVSWYQQTPGQGLQFLFEYFSETQRNKGNFPGRFSGRQFSNSRSEMNVSTLELGDSALYLCASSLEASGYYEQYFGPGTRLTVT.

The chain uses TRBV10-3 and TRBJ2-1; 11 bases match TRBD2. The germline CDR1 and CDR2 sequences are ENHRY and SYGVKD. The CDR3 contains 14 residues. V gave up 5 bases and J gave up 6 bases; unmatched junction bases: 3. The CDR3 loop is CAISLAGGLNEQFF. CDR3 nucleotide sequence: TGTGCCATCAGTTTAGCGGGAGGGCTCAATGAGCAGTTCTTC.

The genes are TRBV15 and TRBJ2-5; D possibly corresponds to TRBD2 (6 bases). Near its end, the DNA agrees better with TRBJ2-7, so the J call may be wrong. The CDR3 loop spans 13 amino acids. Germline CDR1 reads LNHNV; CDR2 reads YYDKDF (reference sequence). Written as DNA, the CDR3 is TGTGCCACCAGTGAGGGCCCGGGAGACGAGCAGTACTTC. Amino acid sequence: CATSEGPGDEQYF.